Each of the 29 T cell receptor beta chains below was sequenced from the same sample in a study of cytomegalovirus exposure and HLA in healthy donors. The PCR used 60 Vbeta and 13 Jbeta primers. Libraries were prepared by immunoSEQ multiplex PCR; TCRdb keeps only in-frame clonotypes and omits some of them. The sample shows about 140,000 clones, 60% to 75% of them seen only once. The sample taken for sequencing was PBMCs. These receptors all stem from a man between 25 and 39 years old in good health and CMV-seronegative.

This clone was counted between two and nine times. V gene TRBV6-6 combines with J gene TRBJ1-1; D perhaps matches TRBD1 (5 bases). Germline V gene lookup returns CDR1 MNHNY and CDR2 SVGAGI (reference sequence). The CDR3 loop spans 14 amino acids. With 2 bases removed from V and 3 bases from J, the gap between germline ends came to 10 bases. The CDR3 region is CASSYTAGDTEAFF. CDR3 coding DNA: TGTGCCAGCAGTTACACCGCGGGGGACACTGAAGCTTTCTTT.

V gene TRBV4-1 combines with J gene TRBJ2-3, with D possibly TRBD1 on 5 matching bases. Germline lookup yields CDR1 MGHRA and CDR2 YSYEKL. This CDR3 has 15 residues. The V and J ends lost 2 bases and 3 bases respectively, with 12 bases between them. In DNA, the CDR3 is TGCGCCAGCAGCCAAACCAGGGTGAGGACAGATACGCAGTATTTT. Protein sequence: CASSQTRVRTDTQYF.

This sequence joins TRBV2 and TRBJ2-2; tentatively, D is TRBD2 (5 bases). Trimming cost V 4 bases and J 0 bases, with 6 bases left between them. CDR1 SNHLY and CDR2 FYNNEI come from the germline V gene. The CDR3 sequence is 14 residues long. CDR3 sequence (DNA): TGTGCCAGCAGTGTCGGGGCGAACACCGGGGAGCTGTTTTTT. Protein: CASSVGANTGELFF.

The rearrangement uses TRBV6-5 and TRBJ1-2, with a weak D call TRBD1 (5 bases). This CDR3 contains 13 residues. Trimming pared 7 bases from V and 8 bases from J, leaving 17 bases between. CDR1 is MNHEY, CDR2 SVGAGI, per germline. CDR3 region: CASTREGLRGYTF. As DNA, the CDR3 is TGTGCCAGCACCAGGGAGGGTTTGCGGGGCTACACCTTC.

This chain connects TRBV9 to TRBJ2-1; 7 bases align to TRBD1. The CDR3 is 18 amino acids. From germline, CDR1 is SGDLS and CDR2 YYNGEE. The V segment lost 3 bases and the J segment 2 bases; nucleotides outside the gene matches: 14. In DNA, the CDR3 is TGTGCCAGCAGCGGAGGCGAAGGGGGCTGGGGTACCTACAATGAGCAGTTCTTC. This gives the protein CASSGGEGGWGTYNEQFF.

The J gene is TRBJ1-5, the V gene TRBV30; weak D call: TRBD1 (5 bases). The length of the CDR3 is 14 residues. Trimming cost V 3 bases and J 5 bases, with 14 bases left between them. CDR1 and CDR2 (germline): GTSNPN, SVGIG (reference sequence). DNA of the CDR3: TGTGCCTGGAGCGGGGACTCGAGGTATCAGCCCCAGCATTTT. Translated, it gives CAWSGDSRYQPQHF.

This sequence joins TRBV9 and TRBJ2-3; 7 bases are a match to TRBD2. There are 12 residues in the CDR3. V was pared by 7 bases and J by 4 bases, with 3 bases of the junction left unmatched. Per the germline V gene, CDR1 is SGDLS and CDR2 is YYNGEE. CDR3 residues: CASGRGPDTQYF. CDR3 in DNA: TGTGCCAGCGGGAGGGGCCCAGATACGCAGTATTTT.

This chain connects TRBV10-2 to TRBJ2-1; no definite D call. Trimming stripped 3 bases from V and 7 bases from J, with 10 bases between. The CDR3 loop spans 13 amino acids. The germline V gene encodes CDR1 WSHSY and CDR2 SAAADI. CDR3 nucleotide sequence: TGCGCCAGCAGTGAAGGAGAGACGAATGAGCAGTTCTTC. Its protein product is CASSEGETNEQFF.

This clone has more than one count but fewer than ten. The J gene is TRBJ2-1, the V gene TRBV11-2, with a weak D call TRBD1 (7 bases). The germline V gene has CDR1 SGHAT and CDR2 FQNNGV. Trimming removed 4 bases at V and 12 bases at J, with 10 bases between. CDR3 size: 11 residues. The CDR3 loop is CASSSQGGQFF. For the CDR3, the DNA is TGTGCCAGCAGCTCTCAGGGGGGGCAGTTCTTC.

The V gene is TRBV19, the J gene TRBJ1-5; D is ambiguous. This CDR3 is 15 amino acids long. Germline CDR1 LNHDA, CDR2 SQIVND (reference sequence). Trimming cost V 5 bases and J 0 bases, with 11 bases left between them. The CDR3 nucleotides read TGTGCCAGTAGTCCGGGTTCTCATAGCAATCAGCCCCAGCATTTT. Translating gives CASSPGSHSNQPQHF.

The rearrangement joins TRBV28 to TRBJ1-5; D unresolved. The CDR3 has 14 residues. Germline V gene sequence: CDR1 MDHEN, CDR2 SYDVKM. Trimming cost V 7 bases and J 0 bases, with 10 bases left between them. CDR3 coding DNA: TGTGCCAGCACGCGACTTTATAGCAATCAGCCCCAGCATTTT. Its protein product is CASTRLYSNQPQHF.

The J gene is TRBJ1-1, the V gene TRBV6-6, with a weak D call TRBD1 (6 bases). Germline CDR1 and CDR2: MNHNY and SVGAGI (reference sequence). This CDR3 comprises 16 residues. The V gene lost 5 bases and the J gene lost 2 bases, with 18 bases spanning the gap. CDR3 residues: CASSHNIRGQNTEAFF. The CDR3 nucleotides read TGTGCCAGCAGTCATAACATCAGGGGCCAAAACACTGAAGCTTTCTTT.

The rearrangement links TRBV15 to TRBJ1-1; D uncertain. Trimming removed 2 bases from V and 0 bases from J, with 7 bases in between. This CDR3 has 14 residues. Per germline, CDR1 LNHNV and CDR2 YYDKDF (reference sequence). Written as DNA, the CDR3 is TGTGCCACCAGCAGATTCGGGGTGAACACTGAAGCTTTCTTT. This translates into CATSRFGVNTEAFF.

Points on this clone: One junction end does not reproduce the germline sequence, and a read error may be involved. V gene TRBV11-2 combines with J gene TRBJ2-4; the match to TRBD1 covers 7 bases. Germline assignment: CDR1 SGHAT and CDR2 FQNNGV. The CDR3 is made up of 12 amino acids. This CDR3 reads CASSTQGNSQYF. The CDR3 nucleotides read TGTGCCAGCAGCACACAGGGGAACAGTCAGTACTTC.

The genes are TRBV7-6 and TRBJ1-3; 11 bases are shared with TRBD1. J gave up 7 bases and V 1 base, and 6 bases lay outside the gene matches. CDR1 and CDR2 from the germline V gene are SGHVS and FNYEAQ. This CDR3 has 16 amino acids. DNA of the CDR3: TGTGCCAGCAGCTTAGGCACCGGGACAGGGGGGAACACCATATATTTT. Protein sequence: CASSLGTGTGGNTIYF. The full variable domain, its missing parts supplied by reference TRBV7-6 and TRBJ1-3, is GAGVSQSPRYKVTKRGQDVALRCDPISGHVSLYWYRQALGQGPEFLTYFNYEAQQDKSGLPNDRFSAERPEGSISTLTIQRTEQRDSAMYRCASSLGTGTGGNTIYFGEGSWLTVV.

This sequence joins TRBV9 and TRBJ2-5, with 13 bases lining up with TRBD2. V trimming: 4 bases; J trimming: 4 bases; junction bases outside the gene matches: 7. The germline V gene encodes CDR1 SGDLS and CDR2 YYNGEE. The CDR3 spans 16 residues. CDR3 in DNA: TGTGCCAGCAGCATCTCGGGGACTAGCGGGGCAGAGACCCAGTACTTC. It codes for CASSISGTSGAETQYF. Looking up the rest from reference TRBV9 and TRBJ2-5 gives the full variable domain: DSGVTQTPKHLITATGQRVTLRCSPRSGDLSVYWYQQSLDQGLQFLIQYYNGEERAKGNILERFSAQQFPDLHSELNLSSLELGDSALYFCASSISGTSGAETQYFGPGTRLLVL.

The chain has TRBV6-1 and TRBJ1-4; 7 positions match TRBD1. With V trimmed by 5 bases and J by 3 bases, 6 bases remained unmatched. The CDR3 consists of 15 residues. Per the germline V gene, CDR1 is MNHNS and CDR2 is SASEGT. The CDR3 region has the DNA TGTGCCAGCAGTAGAGAGGGACAGCCTAATGAAAAACTGTTTTTT. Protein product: CASSREGQPNEKLFF.

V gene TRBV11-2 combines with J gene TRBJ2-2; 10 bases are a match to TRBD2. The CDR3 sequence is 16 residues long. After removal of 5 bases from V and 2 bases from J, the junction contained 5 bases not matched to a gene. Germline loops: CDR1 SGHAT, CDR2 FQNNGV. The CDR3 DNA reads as TGTGCCAGCAGCAACCTAGCGGGGGCCAACACCGGGGAGCTGTTTTTT. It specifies CASSNLAGANTGELFF.

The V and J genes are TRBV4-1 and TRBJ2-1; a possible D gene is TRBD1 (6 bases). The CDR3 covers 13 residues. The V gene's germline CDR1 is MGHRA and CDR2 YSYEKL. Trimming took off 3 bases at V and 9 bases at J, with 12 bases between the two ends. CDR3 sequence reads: CASSQQQGGEQFF. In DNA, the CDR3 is TGCGCCAGCAGCCAGCAACAAGGGGGTGAGCAGTTCTTC.

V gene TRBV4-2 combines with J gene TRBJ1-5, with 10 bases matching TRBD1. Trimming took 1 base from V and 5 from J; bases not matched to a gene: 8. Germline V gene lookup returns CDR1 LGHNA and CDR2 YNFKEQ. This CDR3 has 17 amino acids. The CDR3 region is CASSQGPSGQGHQPQHF. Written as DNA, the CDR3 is TGTGCCAGCAGCCAAGGTCCGTCGGGACAGGGGCATCAGCCCCAGCATTTT.

The CDR3 DNA sequence: TGTGCCAGTACGGGACAGGGGCCGGTAGCCAAAAACATTCAGTACTTC. It yields the protein CASTGQGPVAKNIQYF. V usage is TRBV19 and J usage is TRBJ2-4; 10 positions agree with TRBD1. The junction had 6 bases not matched to a gene; V was cut back by 7 bases and J by 0 bases. Germline assignment: CDR1 LNHDA and CDR2 SQIVND (reference sequence). This CDR3 has 16 amino acids.

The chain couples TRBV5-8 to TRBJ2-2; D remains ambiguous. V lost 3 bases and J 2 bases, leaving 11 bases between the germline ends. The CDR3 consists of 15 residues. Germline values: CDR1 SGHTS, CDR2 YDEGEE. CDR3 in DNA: TGTGCCAGCAGCTGGCCCCTCAAAAACACCGGGGAGCTGTTTTTT. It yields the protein CASSWPLKNTGELFF.

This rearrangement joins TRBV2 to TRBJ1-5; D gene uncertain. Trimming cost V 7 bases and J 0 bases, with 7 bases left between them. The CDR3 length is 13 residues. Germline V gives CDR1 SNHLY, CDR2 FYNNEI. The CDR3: CASKENSNQPQHF. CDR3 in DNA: TGTGCCAGCAAGGAGAATAGCAATCAGCCCCAGCATTTT.

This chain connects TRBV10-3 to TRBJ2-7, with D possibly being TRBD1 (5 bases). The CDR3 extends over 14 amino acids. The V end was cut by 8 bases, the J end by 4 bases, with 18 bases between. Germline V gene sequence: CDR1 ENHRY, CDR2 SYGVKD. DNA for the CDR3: TGTGCCATCTCGCAGGGAACCTTAAAGTACGAGCAGTACTTC. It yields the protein CAISQGTLKYEQYF.

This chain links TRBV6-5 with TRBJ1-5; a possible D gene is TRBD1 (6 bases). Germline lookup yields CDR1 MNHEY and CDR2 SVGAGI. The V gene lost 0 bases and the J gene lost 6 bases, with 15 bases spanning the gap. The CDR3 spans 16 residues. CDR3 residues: CASSYSGGGLGQPQHF. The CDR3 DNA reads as TGTGCCAGCAGTTACTCAGGGGGAGGGTTGGGTCAGCCCCAGCATTTT.

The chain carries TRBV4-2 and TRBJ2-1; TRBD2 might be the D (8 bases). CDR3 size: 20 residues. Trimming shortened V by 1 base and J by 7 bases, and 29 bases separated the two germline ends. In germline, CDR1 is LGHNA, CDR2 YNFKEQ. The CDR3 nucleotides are TGTGCCAGCAGCCAAGGTCGGCAGGGGGGGGTCGGGAGGGGGTGGAATGAGCAGTTCTTC. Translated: CASSQGRQGGVGRGWNEQFF.

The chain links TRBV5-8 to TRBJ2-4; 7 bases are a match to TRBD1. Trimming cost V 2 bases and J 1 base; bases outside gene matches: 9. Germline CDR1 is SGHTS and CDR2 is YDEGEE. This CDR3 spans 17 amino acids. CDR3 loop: CASSFLVQGTAKNIQYF. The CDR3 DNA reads TGTGCCAGCAGCTTCTTAGTACAGGGGACCGCCAAAAACATTCAGTACTTC.

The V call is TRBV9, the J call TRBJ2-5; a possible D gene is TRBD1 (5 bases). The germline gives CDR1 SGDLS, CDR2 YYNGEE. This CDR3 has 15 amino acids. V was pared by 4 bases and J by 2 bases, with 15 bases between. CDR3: CASSRQTRQQETQYF. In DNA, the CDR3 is TGTGCCAGCAGCCGACAAACCCGACAGCAAGAGACCCAGTACTTC.

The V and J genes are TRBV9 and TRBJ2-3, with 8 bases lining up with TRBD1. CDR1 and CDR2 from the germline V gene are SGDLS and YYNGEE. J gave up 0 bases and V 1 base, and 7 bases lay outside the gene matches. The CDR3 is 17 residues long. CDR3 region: CASSVPFTGGSTDTQYF. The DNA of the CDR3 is TGTGCCAGCAGCGTACCCTTTACAGGGGGGAGCACAGATACGCAGTATTTT.